Listed here are 26 T cell receptor beta chains from one sample, sequenced in a study of T cell responses to AZD1222 COVID-19 vaccine. Repertoires were generated with immunoSEQ multiplex PCR, while TCRdb's copy carries only in-frame clones and drops some. The sample holds approximately 89,000 clones, 85% to 95% seen once. The material was peripheral blood, obtained on day 0 of MenACWY control vaccination. The receptor set was obtained from an adult in good health.

The chain couples TRBV19 to TRBJ2-5; D possibly matches TRBD1 or TRBD2 (5 bases each). This CDR3 is 14 amino acids long. Trimming removed 1 base at V and 5 bases at J, with 11 bases between. The germline V gene has CDR1 LNHDA and CDR2 SQIVND (reference sequence). The CDR3 loop reads CASSIGQGVETQYF. For the CDR3, the DNA is TGTGCCAGTAGTATAGGGCAGGGAGTGGAGACCCAGTACTTC.

The chain is built from TRBV5-6 and TRBJ2-4; D possibly corresponds to TRBD2 (6 bases). The V end was cut by 6 bases, the J end by 3 bases, with 22 bases between. The CDR3 sequence is 17 residues long. CDR1 and CDR2 (germline): SGHDT, YYEEEE. The DNA for the CDR3 is TGTGCCAGCAACGTAGAGGGAGGATATATGGGCAAAAACATTCAGTACTTC. Translating it yields CASNVEGGYMGKNIQYF.

The chain joins TRBV28 to TRBJ2-2; no clear D. Between the trimmed V and J ends, which lost 2 bases and 5 bases, there was a span of 3 bases. In germline, CDR1 is MDHEN, CDR2 SYDVKM. The CDR3 contains 12 residues. The CDR3 coding sequence is TGTGCCAGCAGTTTAGGGACCGGGGAGCTGTTTTTT. Its translation is CASSLGTGELFF.

This clone has just one count. The gene calls are TRBV6-5 and TRBJ2-1; possible D gene TRBD2, 5 bases. Looked up from germline, CDR1 is MNHEY and CDR2 is SVGAGI. This CDR3 has 14 residues. V was clipped by 3 bases and J by 7 bases, with 13 bases between them. DNA of the CDR3: TGTGCCAGCAGTTATGGCGGAGGTGGGAATGAGCAGTTCTTC. It encodes CASSYGGGGNEQFF.

J is TRBJ2-1 and V is TRBV3-1 (or the pseudogene TRBV3-2), with TRBD2 matching over 9 bases. V dropped 4 bases and J dropped 6; count of bases not matched to a gene: 7. The CDR3 spans 15 residues. Germline CDR1 and CDR2: LGHDT and YNNKEL (reference sequence). CDR3 sequence reads: CASSRASGIGNEQFF. The CDR3 DNA is TGTGCCAGCAGCCGAGCTAGCGGGATTGGCAATGAGCAGTTCTTC.

V is TRBV27 and J is TRBJ1-1; 9 bases are shared with TRBD1. V gave up 3 bases and J gave up 1 base; unmatched junction bases: 3. The germline V gene has CDR1 MNHEY and CDR2 SMNVEV (reference sequence). The CDR3 extends over 15 amino acids. In DNA, the CDR3 is TGTGCCAGCAGTTTTCTGGGACAGGGGAACACTGAAGCTTTCTTT. Amino acids: CASSFLGQGNTEAFF.

This chain links TRBV6-1 with TRBJ2-1; D gene unclear. Per the germline V gene, CDR1 is MNHNS and CDR2 is SASEGT. The ends were cut back, 3 bases at V and 5 bases at J, with 14 bases in the middle. CDR3 size: 15 residues. The CDR3 DNA follows: TGTGCCAGCAGTGATTTATCGCGGAGCAACAATGAGCAGTTCTTC. It yields the protein CASSDLSRSNNEQFF.

This sequence joins TRBV28 and TRBJ1-1, with D unresolved. The CDR3 contains 12 residues. The V end was cut by 2 bases, the J end by 3 bases, with 4 bases between. The V gene's germline CDR1 is MDHEN and CDR2 SYDVKM. Here the CDR3 reads CASSLTYTEAFF. CDR3 DNA: TGTGCCAGCAGTTTAACCTACACTGAAGCTTTCTTT. Filled out from reference TRBV28 and TRBJ1-1, the complete variable domain reads DVKVTQSSRYLVKRTGEKVFLECVQDMDHENMFWYRQDPGLGLRLIYFSYDVKMKEKGDIPEGYSVSREKKERFSLILESASTNQTSMYLCASSLTYTEAFFGQGTRLTVV.

The genes are TRBV29-1 and TRBJ1-1; no reliable D call. Trimming left V 4 bases short and J 1 base short, with 13 bases between. The CDR3 covers 14 residues. In germline, CDR1 is SQVTM, CDR2 ANQGSEA. The CDR3 sequence: CSVGKGLRNTEAFF. CDR3 in DNA: TGCAGCGTTGGAAAGGGCTTGCGGAACACTGAAGCTTTCTTT.

This rearrangement joins TRBV7-2 to TRBJ1-5; tentative D call: TRBD1 (6 bases). The germline gives CDR1 SGHTA, CDR2 FQGNSA. The CDR3 extends over 15 amino acids. Trimming removed 1 base from V and 5 bases from J, with 12 bases in between. CDR3 in amino acids: CASSLGSDSYQPQHF. DNA for the CDR3: TGTGCCAGCAGCTTAGGGTCGGACAGTTATCAGCCCCAGCATTTT. The entire variable domain, with the rest obtained from reference TRBV7-2 and TRBJ1-5, is as follows: GAGVSQSPSNKVTEKGKDVELRCDPISGHTALYWYRQSLGQGLEFLIYFQGNSAPDKSGLPSDRFSAERTGGSVSTLTIQRTQQEDSAVYLCASSLGSDSYQPQHFGDGTRLSIL.

The rearrangement links TRBV5-4 to TRBJ2-1; tentatively, D is TRBD1 (5 bases). V lost 0 bases and J lost 2, with 9 bases in between. Germline V gives CDR1 SGHNT, CDR2 YYREEE (reference sequence). There are 15 residues in the CDR3. CDR3 sequence reads: CASSLGQGAYNEQFF. CDR3 nucleotides: TGTGCCAGCAGCTTGGGCCAGGGCGCCTACAATGAGCAGTTCTTC.

The gene calls are TRBV3-1 (or the pseudogene TRBV3-2) and TRBJ1-2; D is unclear. The V gene's germline CDR1 is LGHDT and CDR2 YNNKEL (reference sequence). The V end lost 8 bases, the J end lost 0 bases, and 4 bases lay between the germline ends. This CDR3 is 11 amino acids long. The CDR3: CASGANYGYTF. The CDR3 bases are TGTGCCAGCGGGGCTAACTATGGCTACACCTTC.

The chain is built from TRBV6-1 and TRBJ1-6; D call uncertain. The CDR3 is made up of 13 amino acids. Germline CDR1 reads MNHNS; CDR2 reads SASEGT. V dropped 1 base and J dropped 7 bases, with 5 bases sitting between them. This CDR3 is CASSEGQNSPLHF. The CDR3 DNA sequence: TGTGCCAGCAGTGAAGGACAAAATTCACCCCTCCACTTT.

The J gene is TRBJ2-2, the V gene TRBV19; D gene uncertain. This CDR3 region has 14 residues. Trimming took 5 bases from V and 6 from J, leaving 13 bases between them. Germline V gene data show CDR1 as LNHDA and CDR2 as SQIVND (reference sequence). For the CDR3, the DNA is TGTGCCAGTAGTCCCCAAACCGGAGCCGGGGAGCTGTTTTTT. This gives the protein CASSPQTGAGELFF. The entire variable domain, with the rest obtained from reference TRBV19 and TRBJ2-2, is as follows: DGGITQSPKYLFRKEGQNVTLSCEQNLNHDAMYWYRQDPGQGLRLIYYSQIVNDFQKGDIAEGYSVSREKKESFPLTVTSAQKNPTAFYLCASSPQTGAGELFFGEGSRLTVL.

The V call is TRBV5-1, the J call TRBJ1-6, with a possible D match to TRBD1 (6 bases). CDR1 and CDR2 from the germline V gene are SGHRS and YFSETQ. The CDR3 runs to 13 residues. The V and J ends lost 0 bases and 8 bases respectively, with 6 bases between them. This chain's CDR3 is CASSLDRDSPLHF. CDR3 sequence (DNA): TGCGCCAGCAGCTTGGACAGGGATTCACCCCTCCACTTT.

The J gene is TRBJ1-3, the V gene TRBV30; D uncertain. V gave up 4 bases and J gave up 0 bases, with 4 bases separating them. CDR3 length equals 12 residues. CDR1 and CDR2 (germline): GTSNPN, SVGIG (reference sequence). The CDR3 protein is CAWMTSGNTIYF. The CDR3 DNA sequence: TGTGCCTGGATGACCTCTGGAAACACCATATATTTT. The full variable domain, completed using reference TRBV30 and TRBJ1-3, is SQTIHQWPATLVQPVGSPLSLECTVEGTSNPNLYWYRQAAGRGLQLLFYSVGIGQISSEVPQNLSASRPQDRQFILSSKKLLLSDSGFYLCAWMTSGNTIYFGEGSWLTVV.

This rearrangement joins TRBV5-5 to TRBJ1-2, with TRBD1 matching over 8 bases. Germline CDR1 SGHKS, CDR2 YYEKEE (reference sequence). With V trimmed by 4 bases and J by 4 bases, 12 bases remained unmatched. The CDR3 covers 16 residues. The CDR3 bases are TGTGCCAGCAGCCTCTACGGACAGGGCCAGGGCTATGGCTACACCTTC. Translation gives CASSLYGQGQGYGYTF. The entire variable domain, with the rest obtained from reference TRBV5-5 and TRBJ1-2, is as follows: DAGVTQSPTHLIKTRGQQVTLRCSPISGHKSVSWYQQVLGQGPQFIFQYYEKEERGRGNFPDRFSARQFPNYSSELNVNALLLGDSALYLCASSLYGQGQGYGYTFGSGTRLTVV.

This clone came up a few times. The chain recombines TRBV3-1 (or the pseudogene TRBV3-2) with TRBJ2-3; no reliable D call. CDR1 and CDR2 from the germline V gene are LGHDT and YNNKEL (reference sequence). This CDR3 contains 11 residues. Trimming removed 3 bases at V and 6 bases at J, with 4 bases between. The CDR3 spells CASSQSDTQYF. The CDR3 DNA is TGTGCCAGCAGCCAGTCGGATACGCAGTATTTT.

The chain is built from TRBV27 and TRBJ2-1, with 8 bases matching TRBD2. This CDR3 spans 15 amino acids. Germline V CDR1 and CDR2: MNHEY, SMNVEV (reference sequence). J was trimmed by 2 bases and V by 6 bases; bases with no gene match: 6. The chain's CDR3 is CASRKSGSTYNEQFF. Here the CDR3 DNA reads TGTGCCAGCAGAAAGAGCGGGAGCACCTACAATGAGCAGTTCTTC.

The chain uses TRBV6-6 and TRBJ1-3; TRBD1 matches at 7 bases. Germline loops: CDR1 MNHNY, CDR2 SVGAGI (reference sequence). J gave up 0 bases and V 6 bases, and 2 bases lay outside the gene matches. The CDR3 runs to 14 residues. This CDR3 is CASSGTASGNTIYF. The CDR3 nucleotides are TGTGCCAGCAGCGGGACAGCCTCTGGAAACACCATATATTTT.

The chain joins TRBV3-1 (or the pseudogene TRBV3-2) to TRBJ2-1, with D possibly TRBD2 on 6 matching bases. Germline V CDR1 and CDR2: LGHDT, YNNKEL (reference sequence). V gave up 3 bases and J gave up 0 bases, with 12 bases separating them. This CDR3 has 16 residues. CDR3: CASSHQKAGSYNEQFF. In nucleotides, the CDR3 is TGTGCCAGCAGCCACCAGAAAGCGGGCTCCTACAATGAGCAGTTCTTC.

This clone was observed a single time. V and J are TRBV5-1 and TRBJ2-7, with 10 bases that match TRBD1. V gave up 1 base and J gave up 2 bases; unmatched junction bases: 3. In germline, CDR1 is SGHRS, CDR2 YFSETQ. The length of the CDR3 is 15 residues. CDR3 coding DNA: TGCGCCAGCAGCTTGCTGGGGACAGGGGCCTACGAGCAGTACTTC. It specifies CASSLLGTGAYEQYF.

The chain is built from TRBV3-1 (or the pseudogene TRBV3-2) and TRBJ2-1; the D gene is possibly TRBD2 (5 bases). Per the germline V gene, CDR1 is LGHDT and CDR2 is YNNKEL (reference sequence). This CDR3 region has 16 residues. V lost 2 bases, J lost 3 bases, and 14 bases lay in between. CDR3 sequence reads: CASSQRPGWLYNEQFF. In DNA form, the CDR3 reads TGTGCCAGCAGCCAACGCCCGGGGTGGCTCTACAATGAGCAGTTCTTC.

The chain is built from TRBV19 and TRBJ1-5; TRBD1 is a possible D gene (6 bases). CDR1 is LNHDA, CDR2 SQIVND, per germline (reference sequence). CDR3 length equals 16 residues. With 4 bases removed from V and 0 bases from J, the gap between germline ends came to 13 bases. CDR3 sequence reads: CASSTLDRASNQPQHF. CDR3 DNA sequence: TGTGCCAGTAGTACCTTGGACAGAGCTAGCAATCAGCCCCAGCATTTT.

The chain joins TRBV3-1 (or the pseudogene TRBV3-2) to TRBJ2-1; possibly TRBD1 for D (6 bases). The CDR3 covers 13 residues. The germline CDR1 and CDR2 sequences are LGHDT and YNNKEL (reference sequence). V lost 1 base to trimming and J lost 9 bases, with 10 bases between them. The CDR3 region has the DNA TGTGCCAGCAGCCAAGGCACAGGGCGTGAGCAGTTCTTC. It codes for CASSQGTGREQFF.

V gene TRBV21-1 combines with J gene TRBJ2-7; the tabulated D call, TRBD2, remains unverified against the DNA. TRBV21-1 constitutes a pseudogene. This CDR3 contains 19 residues. As DNA, the CDR3 is TGTGCCAGCAGCTCCCAAGGGAGACTAGCGGGACCGCCGCCCTACGAGCAGTACTTC. Amino acid sequence: CASSSQGRLAGPPPYEQYF.